This TCR beta chain is from a study of T cell repertoires in cytomegalovirus infection. For the study at large: In public TCR beta signatures, there were indications of both CMV infection and matching HLA type.

Findings and limits, study-wide: Frequencies of public TCR beta families were cumulated, and this identified carriers of CMV plus the relevant HLA.

MiXCR, run by TCRdb on the reads, gives a single entry per CDR3 protein. The repertoire consists of approximately 770,000 distinct CDR3 sequences, with 25% to 35% occurring once and the leading ten covering around 13%. This CDR3 spans 15 amino acids. V lost 4 bases to trimming and J lost 0 bases, with 7 bases between them. With regard to this clonotype: Its antigen remains unknown.

V and J are TRBV12-3 or TRBV12-4 and TRBJ2-6, with D unresolved. The sequences come from cultured CD8+ T cells from PBMCs, collected from culture after CMV antigen stimulation. The sequence was obtained from a human donor in good health (CMV status not recorded). Some clones in this sample may be carry-over from other donors' samples. The CDR3 is CASSSIPSGANVLTF. CDR3 nucleotides: TGTGCCAGCAGTTCCATCCCCTCTGGGGCCAACGTCCTGACTTTC.